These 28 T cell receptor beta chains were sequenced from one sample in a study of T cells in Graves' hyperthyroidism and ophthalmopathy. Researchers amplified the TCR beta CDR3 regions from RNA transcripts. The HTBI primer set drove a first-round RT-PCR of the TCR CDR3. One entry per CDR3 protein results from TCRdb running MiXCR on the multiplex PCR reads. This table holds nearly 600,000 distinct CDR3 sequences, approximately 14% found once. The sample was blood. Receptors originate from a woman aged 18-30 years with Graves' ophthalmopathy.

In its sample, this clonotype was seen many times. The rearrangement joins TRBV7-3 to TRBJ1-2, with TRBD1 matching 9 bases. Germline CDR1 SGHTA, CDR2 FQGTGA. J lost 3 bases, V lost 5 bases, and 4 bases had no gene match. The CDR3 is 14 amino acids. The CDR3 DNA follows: TGTGCCAGCAGCGTGACAGGGGGGGACTATGGCTACACCTTC. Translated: CASSVTGGDYGYTF. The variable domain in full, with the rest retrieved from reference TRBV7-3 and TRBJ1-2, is GAGVSQTPSNKVTEKGKYVELRCDPISGHTALYWYRQSLGQGPEFLIYFQGTGAADDSGLPNDRFFAVRPEGSVSTLKIQRTERGDSAVYLCASSVTGGDYGYTFGSGTRLTVV.

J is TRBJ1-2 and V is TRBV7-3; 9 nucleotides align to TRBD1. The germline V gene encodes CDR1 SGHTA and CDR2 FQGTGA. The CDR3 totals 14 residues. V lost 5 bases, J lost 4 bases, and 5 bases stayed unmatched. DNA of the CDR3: TGTGCCAGCAGCGGGCAGGGACAGGGCTATGGCTACACCTTC. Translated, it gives CASSGQGQGYGYTF.

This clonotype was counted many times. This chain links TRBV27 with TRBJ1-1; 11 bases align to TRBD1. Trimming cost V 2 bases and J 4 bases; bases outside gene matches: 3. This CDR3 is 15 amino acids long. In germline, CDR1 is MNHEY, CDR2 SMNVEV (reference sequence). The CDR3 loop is CASSLRTGGGTEAFF. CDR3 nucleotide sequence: TGTGCCAGCAGTTTAAGGACAGGGGGCGGCACTGAAGCTTTCTTT.

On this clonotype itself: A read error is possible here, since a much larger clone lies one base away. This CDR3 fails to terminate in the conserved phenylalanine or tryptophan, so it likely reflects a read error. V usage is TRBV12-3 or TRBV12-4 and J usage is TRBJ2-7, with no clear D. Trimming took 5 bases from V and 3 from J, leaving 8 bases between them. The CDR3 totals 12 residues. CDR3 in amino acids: CASSPEYYEQYL. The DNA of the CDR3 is TGTGCCAGCAGTCCCGAGTACTACGAGCAGTACCTC.

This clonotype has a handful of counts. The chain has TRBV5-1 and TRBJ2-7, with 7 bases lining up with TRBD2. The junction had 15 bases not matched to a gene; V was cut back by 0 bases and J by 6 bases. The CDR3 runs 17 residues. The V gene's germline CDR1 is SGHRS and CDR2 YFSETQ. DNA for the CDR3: TGCGCCAGCAGCTTGGGGGTGGCTGTGAGCGGGACCCGCGAGCAGTACTTC. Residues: CASSLGVAVSGTREQYF. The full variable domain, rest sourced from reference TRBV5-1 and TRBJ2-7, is KAGVTQTPRYLIKTRGQQVTLSCSPISGHRSVSWYQQTPGQGLQFLFEYFSETQRNKGNFPGRFSGRQFSNSRSEMNVSTLELGDSALYLCASSLGVAVSGTREQYFGPGTRLTVT.

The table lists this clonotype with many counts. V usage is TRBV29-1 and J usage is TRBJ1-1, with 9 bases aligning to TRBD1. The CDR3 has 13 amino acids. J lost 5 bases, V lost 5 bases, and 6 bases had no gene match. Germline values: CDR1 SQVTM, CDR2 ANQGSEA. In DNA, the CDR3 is TGCAGCGTTTCTCAGACAGGGGGTACTGAAGCTTTCTTT. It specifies CSVSQTGGTEAFF. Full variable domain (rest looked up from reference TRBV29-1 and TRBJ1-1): SAVISQKPSRDICQRGTSLTIQCQVDSQVTMMFWYRQQPGQSLTLIATANQGSEATYESGFVIDKFPISRPNLTFSTLTVSNMSPEDSSIYLCSVSQTGGTEAFFGQGTRLTVV.

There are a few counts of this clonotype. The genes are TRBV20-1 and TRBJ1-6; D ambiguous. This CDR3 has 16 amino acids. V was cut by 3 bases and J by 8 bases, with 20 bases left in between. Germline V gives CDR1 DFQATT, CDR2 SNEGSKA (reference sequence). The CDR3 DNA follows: TGCAGTGCTAGGTTAGCAGAGGCCCCAAGGGATTCACCCCTCCACTTT. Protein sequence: CSARLAEAPRDSPLHF.

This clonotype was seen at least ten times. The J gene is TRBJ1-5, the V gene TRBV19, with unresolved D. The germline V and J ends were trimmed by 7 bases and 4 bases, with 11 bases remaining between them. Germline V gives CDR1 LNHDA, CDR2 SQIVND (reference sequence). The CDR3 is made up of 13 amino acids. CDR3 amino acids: CASTLFPNQPQHF. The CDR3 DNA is TGTGCCAGTACCCTATTCCCGAATCAGCCCCAGCATTTT.

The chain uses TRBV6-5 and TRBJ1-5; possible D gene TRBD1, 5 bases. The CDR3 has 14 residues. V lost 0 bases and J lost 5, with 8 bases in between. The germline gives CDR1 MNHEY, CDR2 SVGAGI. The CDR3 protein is CASSYSGGDQPQHF. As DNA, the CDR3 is TGTGCCAGCAGTTACTCGGGGGGGGATCAGCCCCAGCATTTT.

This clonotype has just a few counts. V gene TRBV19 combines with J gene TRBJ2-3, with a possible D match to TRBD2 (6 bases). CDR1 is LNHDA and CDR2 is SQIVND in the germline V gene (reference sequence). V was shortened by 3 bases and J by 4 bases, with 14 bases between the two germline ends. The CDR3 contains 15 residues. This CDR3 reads CASSISSASPDTQYF. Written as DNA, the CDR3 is TGTGCCAGTAGTATTTCTAGCGCCAGCCCAGATACGCAGTATTTT.

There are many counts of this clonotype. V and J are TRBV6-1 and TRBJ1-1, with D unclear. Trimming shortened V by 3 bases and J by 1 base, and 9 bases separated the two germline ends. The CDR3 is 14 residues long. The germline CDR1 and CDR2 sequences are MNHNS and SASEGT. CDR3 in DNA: TGTGCCAGCAGTGAGGGGAACACGAACACTGAAGCTTTCTTT. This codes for CASSEGNTNTEAFF.

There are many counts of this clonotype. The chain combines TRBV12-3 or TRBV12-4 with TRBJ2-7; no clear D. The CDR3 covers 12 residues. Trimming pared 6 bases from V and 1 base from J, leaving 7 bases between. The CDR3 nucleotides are TGTGCCAGCAGCCACCAGTCCTACGAGCAGTACTTC. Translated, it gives CASSHQSYEQYF.

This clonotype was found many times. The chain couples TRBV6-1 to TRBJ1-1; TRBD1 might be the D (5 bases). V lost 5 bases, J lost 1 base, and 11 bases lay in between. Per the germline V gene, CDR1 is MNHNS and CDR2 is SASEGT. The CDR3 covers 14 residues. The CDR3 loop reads CASSTRDGNTEAFF. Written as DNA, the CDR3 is TGTGCCAGCAGTACACGGGACGGGAACACTGAAGCTTTCTTT.

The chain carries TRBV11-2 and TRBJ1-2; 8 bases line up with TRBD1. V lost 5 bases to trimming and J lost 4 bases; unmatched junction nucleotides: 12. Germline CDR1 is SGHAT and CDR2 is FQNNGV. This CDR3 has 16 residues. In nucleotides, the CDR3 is TGTGCCAGCAGCCCCCACCCACAGGGGGGAGGCTATGGCTACACCTTC. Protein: CASSPHPQGGGYGYTF.

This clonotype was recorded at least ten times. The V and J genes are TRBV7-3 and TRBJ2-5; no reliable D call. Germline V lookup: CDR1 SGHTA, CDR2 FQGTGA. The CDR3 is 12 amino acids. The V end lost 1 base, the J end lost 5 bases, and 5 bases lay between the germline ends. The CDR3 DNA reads TGTGCCAGCAGCTTAAGAGCGGAGACCCAGTACTTC. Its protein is CASSLRAETQYF. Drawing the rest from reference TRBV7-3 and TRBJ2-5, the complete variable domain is GAGVSQTPSNKVTEKGKYVELRCDPISGHTALYWYRQSLGQGPEFLIYFQGTGAADDSGLPNDRFFAVRPEGSVSTLKIQRTERGDSAVYLCASSLRAETQYFGPGTRLLVL.

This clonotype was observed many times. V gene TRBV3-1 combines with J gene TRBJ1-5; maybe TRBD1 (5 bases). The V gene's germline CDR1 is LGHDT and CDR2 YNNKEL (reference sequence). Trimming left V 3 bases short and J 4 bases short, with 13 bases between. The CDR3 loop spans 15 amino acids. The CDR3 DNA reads TGTGCCAGCAGCCAGGGGGGACGGCCAAATCAGCCCCAGCATTTT. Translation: CASSQGGRPNQPQHF.

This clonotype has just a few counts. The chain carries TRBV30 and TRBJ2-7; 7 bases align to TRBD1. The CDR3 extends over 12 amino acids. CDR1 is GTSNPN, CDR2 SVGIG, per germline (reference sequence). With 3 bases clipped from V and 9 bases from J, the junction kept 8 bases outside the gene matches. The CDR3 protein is CAWSLSGGTQYF. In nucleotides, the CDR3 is TGTGCCTGGAGCCTTTCAGGGGGAACGCAGTACTTC.

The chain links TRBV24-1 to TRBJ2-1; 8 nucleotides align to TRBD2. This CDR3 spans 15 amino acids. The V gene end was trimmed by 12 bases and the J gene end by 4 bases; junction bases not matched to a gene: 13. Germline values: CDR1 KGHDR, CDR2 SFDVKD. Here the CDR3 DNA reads TGTGCCGTCACGGGGACGCGGGAGGCGTACAATGAGCAGTTCTTC. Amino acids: CAVTGTREAYNEQFF.

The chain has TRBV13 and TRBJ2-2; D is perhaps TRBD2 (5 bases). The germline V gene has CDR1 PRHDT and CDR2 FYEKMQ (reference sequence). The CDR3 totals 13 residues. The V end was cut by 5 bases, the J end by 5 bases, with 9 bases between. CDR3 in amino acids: CASSTSETGELFF. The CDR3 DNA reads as TGTGCCAGCAGCACTAGTGAGACCGGGGAGCTGTTTTTT.

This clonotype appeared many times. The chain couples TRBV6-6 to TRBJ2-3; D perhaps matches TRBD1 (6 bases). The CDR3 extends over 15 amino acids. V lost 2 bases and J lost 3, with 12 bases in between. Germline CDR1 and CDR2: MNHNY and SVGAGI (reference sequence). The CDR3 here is CASSYRGKRTDTQYF. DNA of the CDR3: TGTGCCAGCAGTTACAGGGGGAAAAGGACAGATACGCAGTATTTT.

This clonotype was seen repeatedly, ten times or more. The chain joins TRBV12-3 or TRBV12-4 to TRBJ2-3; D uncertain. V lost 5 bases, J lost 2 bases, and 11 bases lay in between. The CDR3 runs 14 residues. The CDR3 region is CASSLPRATDTQYF. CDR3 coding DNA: TGTGCCAGCAGTCTCCCCCGGGCCACAGATACGCAGTATTTT.

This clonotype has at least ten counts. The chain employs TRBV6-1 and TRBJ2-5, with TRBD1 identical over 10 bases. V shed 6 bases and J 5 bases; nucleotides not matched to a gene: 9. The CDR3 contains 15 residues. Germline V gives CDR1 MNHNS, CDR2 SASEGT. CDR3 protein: CASRALTGGVETQYF. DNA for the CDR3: TGTGCCAGCAGAGCTCTGACAGGGGGCGTGGAGACCCAGTACTTC.

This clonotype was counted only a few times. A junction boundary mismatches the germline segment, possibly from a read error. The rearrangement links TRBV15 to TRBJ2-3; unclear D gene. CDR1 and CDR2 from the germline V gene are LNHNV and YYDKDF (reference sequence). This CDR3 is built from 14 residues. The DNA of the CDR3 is TGTGCCACCAGCCGAGACCCAGCTCCAGATACGCAGTATTTT. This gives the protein CATSRDPAPDTQYF.

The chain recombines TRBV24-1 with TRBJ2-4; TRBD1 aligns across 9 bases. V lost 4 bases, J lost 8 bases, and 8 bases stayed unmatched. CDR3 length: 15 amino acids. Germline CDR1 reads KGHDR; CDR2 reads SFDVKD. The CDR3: CATSDPGQGGDIQYF. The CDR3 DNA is TGTGCCACCAGTGACCCGGGACAGGGAGGGGACATTCAGTACTTC.

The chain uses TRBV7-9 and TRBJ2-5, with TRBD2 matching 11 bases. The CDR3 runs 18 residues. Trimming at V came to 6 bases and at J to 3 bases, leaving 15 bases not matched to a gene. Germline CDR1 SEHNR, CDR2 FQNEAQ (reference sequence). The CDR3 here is CASSLPTSGIGREETQYF. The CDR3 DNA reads TGTGCCAGCAGTCTTCCGACTAGCGGGATAGGCCGGGAAGAGACCCAGTACTTC.

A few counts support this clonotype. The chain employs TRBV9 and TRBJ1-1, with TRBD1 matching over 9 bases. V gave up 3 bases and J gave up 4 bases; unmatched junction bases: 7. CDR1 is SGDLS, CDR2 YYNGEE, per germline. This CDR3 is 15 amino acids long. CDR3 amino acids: CASSAGTGSVTEAFF. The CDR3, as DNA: TGTGCCAGCAGCGCCGGGACAGGGTCGGTCACTGAAGCTTTCTTT.

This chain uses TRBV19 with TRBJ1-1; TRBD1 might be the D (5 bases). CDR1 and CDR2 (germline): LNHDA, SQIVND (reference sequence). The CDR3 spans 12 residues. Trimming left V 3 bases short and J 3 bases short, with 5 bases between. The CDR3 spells CASSIRDTEAFF. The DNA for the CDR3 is TGTGCCAGTAGTATCAGGGACACTGAAGCTTTCTTT.

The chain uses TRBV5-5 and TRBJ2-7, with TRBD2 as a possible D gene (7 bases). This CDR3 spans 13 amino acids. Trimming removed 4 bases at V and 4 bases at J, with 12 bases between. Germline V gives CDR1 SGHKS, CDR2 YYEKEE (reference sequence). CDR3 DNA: TGTGCCAGCAGCAGGGGGGGCGCGTACGAGCAGTACTTC. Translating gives CASSRGGAYEQYF.